This T cell receptor beta chain is from a study of high-grade serous ovarian cancer treatment subgroups. Study-level background: Mean per sample: approximately 14,000 reads, about 7,000 unique TCR beta rearrangements.

As for this clone: Its antigen is as yet unknown.

The V and J ends lost 2 bases and 9 bases respectively, with 14 bases between them. Germline-derived CDR1 and CDR2 are MNHEY and SVGAGI. The CDR3 has 15 residues. Study results and limitations: TCR relatedness rose with neoantigen level and trended with mutation load. Same-patient tumor repertoires overlapped at roughly 0.1 to 0.85; different patients barely overlapped. CDR1 and CDR2 were left unanalyzed; analyses focused on CDR3.

The assay was immunoSEQ multiplex PCR, and TCRdb's table has in-frame clones only and misses some. This table holds some 12,000 clones, over 80% found once. The tumor samples were collected prior to definitive surgery or chemotherapy. Specimen: tumor tissue. This TCR was recovered from a human donor with high-grade serous ovarian cancer. This chain joins TRBV6-5 and TRBJ1-6; D may be TRBD1 (5 bases). The CDR3 here is CASSYREGSSSPLHF. The CDR3 DNA reads as TGTGCCAGCAGTTACAGGGAGGGGAGTTCTTCACCCCTCCACTTT.